One and the same sample provided the 20 T cell receptor beta chains below, sequenced in a study of blood T cell repertoires in COVID-19. Only in-frame clones appear in the TCRdb table, and some are missing; sequencing was by immunoSEQ multiplex PCR. Here the sample spans about 150,000 clones, more than 70% being singletons. The sequenced sample consisted of peripheral blood. The receptors come from a man in his sixties with active or convalescent COVID-19.

This clone was seen only a few times. The V and J genes are TRBV27 and TRBJ2-7; 7 bases map to TRBD1. Trimming cost V 8 bases and J 3 bases; bases outside gene matches: 4. CDR3 length: 12 amino acids. Looked up from germline, CDR1 is MNHEY and CDR2 is SMNVEV (reference sequence). The CDR3 loop reads CASGQGDYEQYF. Written as DNA, the CDR3 is TGTGCCAGCGGGCAGGGGGACTACGAGCAGTACTTC.

The V call is TRBV7-9, the J call TRBJ1-6; 10 bases fit TRBD1. Per the germline V gene, CDR1 is SEHNR and CDR2 is FQNEAQ (reference sequence). The CDR3 runs 16 residues. J was trimmed by 4 bases and V by 5 bases; bases with no gene match: 5. The CDR3 region is CASSRGQGQYNSPLHF. The DNA for the CDR3 is TGTGCCAGCAGCCGGGGACAGGGGCAGTATAATTCACCCCTCCACTTT. The complete variable domain, with remaining parts taken from reference TRBV7-9 and TRBJ1-6, reads DTGVSQNPRHKITKRGQNVTFRCDPISEHNRLYWYRQTLGQGPEFLTYFQNEAQLEKSRLLSDRFSAERPKGSFSTLEIQRTEQGDSAMYLCASSRGQGQYNSPLHFGNGTRLTVT.

CDR3 nucleotides: TGTGCCAGCAGCTTTTCCACTGTCAAGCAGCCCCAGCATTTT. Its translation is CASSFSTVKQPQHF. V gene TRBV7-8 combines with J gene TRBJ1-5, with D unresolved. CDR1 SGHVS and CDR2 FQNEAQ come from the germline V gene. Trimming shortened V by 3 bases and J by 7 bases, and 13 bases separated the two germline ends. This CDR3 comprises 14 residues.

The chain carries TRBV7-9 and TRBJ2-7; D is ambiguous. Trimming pared 2 bases from V and 0 bases from J, leaving 5 bases between. The CDR3 sequence is 13 residues long. The germline V gene has CDR1 SEHNR and CDR2 FQNEAQ (reference sequence). CDR3: CASSLPSSYEQYF. The CDR3 nucleotides read TGTGCCAGCAGCTTACCCAGCTCCTACGAGCAGTACTTC.

The chain uses TRBV9 and TRBJ2-2, with D possibly TRBD2 on 5 matching bases. With 0 bases removed from V and 6 bases from J, the gap between germline ends came to 18 bases. CDR1 is SGDLS, CDR2 YYNGEE, per germline. There are 17 residues in the CDR3. DNA of the CDR3: TGTGCCAGCAGCGTAGCTCTAGTAGGGAGTGGATCCGGGGAGCTGTTTTTT. Its translation is CASSVALVGSGSGELFF.

The V call is TRBV7-2, the J call TRBJ1-1; TRBD1 might be the D (6 bases). Germline values: CDR1 SGHTA, CDR2 FQGNSA. The CDR3 is made up of 15 amino acids. Trimming stripped 1 base from V and 0 bases from J, with 9 bases between. The CDR3 region is CASSLDGTMNTEAFF. Here the CDR3 DNA reads TGTGCCAGCAGCTTAGACGGGACAATGAACACTGAAGCTTTCTTT.

The chain carries TRBV15 and TRBJ1-5, with D possibly TRBD1 on 6 matching bases. Deletions cut 1 base from V and 7 bases from J, with 17 bases between. Germline V CDR1 and CDR2: LNHNV, YYDKDF (reference sequence). The CDR3 sequence is 16 residues long. The CDR3 here is CATSRVLRTDLQPQHF. CDR3 coding DNA: TGTGCCACCAGCAGAGTACTAAGGACAGATTTACAGCCCCAGCATTTT. The variable domain in full, with the rest retrieved from reference TRBV15 and TRBJ1-5, is DAMVIQNPRYQVTQFGKPVTLSCSQTLNHNVMYWYQQKSSQAPKLLFHYYDKDFNNEADTPDNFQSRRPNTSFCFLDIRSPGLGDTAMYLCATSRVLRTDLQPQHFGDGTRLSIL.

The gene calls are TRBV5-6 and TRBJ2-3; D gene unclear. This CDR3 contains 13 residues. V lost 2 bases, J lost 4 bases, and 8 bases lay in between. Germline lookup yields CDR1 SGHDT and CDR2 YYEEEE. CDR3 sequence (DNA): TGTGCCAGCAGCTTAAGAGTAGCAGATACGCAGTATTTT. Its protein is CASSLRVADTQYF. Variable domain in full (rest from reference TRBV5-6 and TRBJ2-3): DAGVTQSPTHLIKTRGQQVTLRCSPKSGHDTVSWYQQALGQGPQFIFQYYEEEERQRGNFPDRFSGHQFPNYSSELNVNALLLGDSALYLCASSLRVADTQYFGPGTRLTVL.

This chain connects TRBV19 to TRBJ2-1; D is perhaps TRBD2 (6 bases). Germline V gene sequence: CDR1 LNHDA, CDR2 SQIVND (reference sequence). V lost 2 bases and J 0 bases, leaving 11 bases between the germline ends. The CDR3 totals 16 residues. The CDR3 region is CASSIFSGNSYNEQFF. CDR3 coding DNA: TGTGCCAGTAGTATATTTAGCGGTAACTCCTACAATGAGCAGTTCTTC.

This sequence joins TRBV6-6 and TRBJ1-4; tentative D call: TRBD1 (5 bases). Germline V lookup: CDR1 MNHNY, CDR2 SVGAGI (reference sequence). V dropped 4 bases and J dropped 8 bases, with 14 bases sitting between them. CDR3 length: 14 residues. The CDR3 coding sequence is TGTGCCAGCAGTTCCGGGGGAGAGTGGGAAAAACTGTTTTTT. This sequence encodes CASSSGGEWEKLFF.

The rearrangement links TRBV7-2 to TRBJ2-2, with TRBD2 matching 12 bases. V trimming: 5 bases; J trimming: 7 bases; junction bases outside the gene matches: 8. This CDR3 has 16 amino acids. Germline CDR1 is SGHTA and CDR2 is FQGNSA. For the CDR3, the DNA is TGTGCCAGCAGCCTGCTAGCGGGAGGGCCGAGCGGGGAGCTGTTTTTT. It specifies CASSLLAGGPSGELFF.

In this sample, this clone turned up once. The V and J genes are TRBV28 and TRBJ1-5, with 9 positions matching TRBD1. CDR1 is MDHEN, CDR2 SYDVKM, per germline. V was pared by 5 bases and J by 5 bases, with 7 bases of the junction left unmatched. This CDR3 is 15 amino acids long. This CDR3 is CASSENRGRDQPQHF. As DNA, the CDR3 is TGTGCCAGCAGTGAAAACAGGGGGCGCGATCAGCCCCAGCATTTT.

This CDR3 is CASSGRTGLETQYF. The CDR3 coding sequence is TGCGCCAGCAGCGGACGGACAGGGTTGGAGACCCAGTACTTC. The rearrangement joins TRBV5-1 to TRBJ2-5, with TRBD1 matching over 8 bases. V was pared by 4 bases and J by 5 bases, with 7 bases of the junction left unmatched. CDR1 SGHRS and CDR2 YFSETQ come from the germline V gene. The CDR3 has 14 amino acids.

This chain connects TRBV25-1 to TRBJ2-1; 8 nucleotides align to TRBD2. The CDR3 runs 15 residues. The V gene's germline CDR1 is MGHDK and CDR2 SYGVNS. The J segment lost 7 bases and the V segment lost 10 bases, leaving 15 bases of the junction unmatched. The DNA of the CDR3 is TGTGCCACCGCCCCCATAACGGGAGGGCGGAATGAGCAGTTCTTC. Protein: CATAPITGGRNEQFF.

The chain uses TRBV7-2 and TRBJ2-2; TRBD2 aligns across 11 bases. CDR3 length: 15 residues. V shed 5 bases and J 7 bases; nucleotides not matched to a gene: 6. Germline assignment: CDR1 SGHTA and CDR2 FQGNSA. As DNA, the CDR3 is TGTGCCAGCAGCCCGGGACTAGCGGCCGGCGGGGAGCTGTTTTTT. Amino acids: CASSPGLAAGGELFF.

The chain uses TRBV19 and TRBJ2-2, with D uncertain. Between the trimmed V and J ends, which lost 5 bases and 3 bases, there was a span of 7 bases. The CDR3 is 13 residues long. CDR1 LNHDA and CDR2 SQIVND come from the germline V gene (reference sequence). Written as DNA, the CDR3 is TGTGCCAGTAGTTTACAGCACACCGGGGAGCTGTTTTTT. This gives the protein CASSLQHTGELFF.

The rearrangement links TRBV18 to TRBJ1-1; D is perhaps TRBD1 (5 bases). Germline V CDR1 and CDR2: KGHSH, LQKENI. V lost 3 bases to trimming and J lost 5 bases, with 19 bases between them. The CDR3 is made up of 16 amino acids. The CDR3 protein is CASSPPIDPRATEAFF. In nucleotides, the CDR3 is TGTGCCAGCTCACCCCCGATCGACCCCAGGGCAACTGAAGCTTTCTTT.

The chain carries TRBV6-2 or TRBV6-3 and TRBJ2-7, with 8 bases lining up with TRBD1. V lost 2 bases and J lost 3; bases outside the gene matches: 9. Germline assignment: CDR1 MNHEY and CDR2 SVGEGT. The CDR3 is 16 residues long. CDR3 nucleotide sequence: TGTGCCAGCAGTTACCATCCGACAGGGGTAAACTACGAGCAGTACTTC. It yields the protein CASSYHPTGVNYEQYF.

This chain joins TRBV6-2 or TRBV6-3 and TRBJ2-7; 7 nucleotides match TRBD2. Germline loops: CDR1 MNHEY, CDR2 SVGEGT. V lost 0 bases to trimming and J lost 3 bases; unmatched junction nucleotides: 14. The CDR3 runs to 18 residues. The CDR3 DNA reads as TGTGCCAGCAGTTACTCAAGCTGGCGGGAGCCCCTTTACTACGAGCAGTACTTC. It is translated as CASSYSSWREPLYYEQYF.

The chain uses TRBV28 and TRBJ1-2; a possible D gene is TRBD1 (5 bases). The CDR3 has 15 residues. The V gene lost 3 bases and the J gene lost 4 bases, with 15 bases spanning the gap. Germline values: CDR1 MDHEN, CDR2 SYDVKM. CDR3 sequence reads: CASSLVDRYSYGYTF. DNA for the CDR3: TGTGCCAGCAGTTTGGTAGACAGATACAGCTATGGCTACACCTTC.